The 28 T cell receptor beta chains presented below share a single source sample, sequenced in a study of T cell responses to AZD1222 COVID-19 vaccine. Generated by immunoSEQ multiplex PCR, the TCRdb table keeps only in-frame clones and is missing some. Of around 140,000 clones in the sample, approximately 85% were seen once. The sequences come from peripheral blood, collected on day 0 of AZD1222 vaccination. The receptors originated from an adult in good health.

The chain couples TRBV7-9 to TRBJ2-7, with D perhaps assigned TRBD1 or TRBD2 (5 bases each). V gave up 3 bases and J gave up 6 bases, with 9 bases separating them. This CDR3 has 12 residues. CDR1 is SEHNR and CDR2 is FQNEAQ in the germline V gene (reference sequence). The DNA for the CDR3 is TGTGCCAGCAGCTTCGGGGACCTCGAGCAGTACTTC. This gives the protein CASSFGDLEQYF.

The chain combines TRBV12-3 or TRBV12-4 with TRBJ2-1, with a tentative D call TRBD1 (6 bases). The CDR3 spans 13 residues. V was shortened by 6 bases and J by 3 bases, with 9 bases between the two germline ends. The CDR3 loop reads CASSGDNYNEQFF. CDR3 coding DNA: TGTGCCAGCAGCGGGGACAACTACAATGAGCAGTTCTTC.

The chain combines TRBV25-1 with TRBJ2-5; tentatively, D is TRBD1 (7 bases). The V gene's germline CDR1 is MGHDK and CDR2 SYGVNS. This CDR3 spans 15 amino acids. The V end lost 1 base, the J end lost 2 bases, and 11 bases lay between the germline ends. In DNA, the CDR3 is TGTGCCAGCAGTGAATTGCGGGGACAGCAAGAGACCCAGTACTTC. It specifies CASSELRGQQETQYF. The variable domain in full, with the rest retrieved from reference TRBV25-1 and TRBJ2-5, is EADIYQTPRYLVIGTGKKITLECSQTMGHDKMYWYQQDPGMELHLIHYSYGVNSTEKGDLSSESTVSRIRTEHFPLTLESARPSHTSQYLCASSELRGQQETQYFGPGTRLLVL.

The DNA of the CDR3 is TGTGCCAGCAGCCAATCCGGGACAGAGTTTTACGAGCAGTACTTC. This gives the protein CASSQSGTEFYEQYF. The rearrangement uses TRBV3-1 (or the pseudogene TRBV3-2) and TRBJ2-7, with 7 nucleotides matching TRBD1. Germline V gene sequence: CDR1 LGHDT, CDR2 YNNKEL (reference sequence). V lost 2 bases, J lost 4 bases, and 8 bases stayed unmatched. This CDR3 has 15 amino acids.

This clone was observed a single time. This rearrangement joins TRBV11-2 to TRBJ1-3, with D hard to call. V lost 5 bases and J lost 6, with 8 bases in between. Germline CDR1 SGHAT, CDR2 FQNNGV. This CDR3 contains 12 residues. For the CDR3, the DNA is TGTGCCAGCAGCCGCCCACTAAACACCATATATTTT. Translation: CASSRPLNTIYF.

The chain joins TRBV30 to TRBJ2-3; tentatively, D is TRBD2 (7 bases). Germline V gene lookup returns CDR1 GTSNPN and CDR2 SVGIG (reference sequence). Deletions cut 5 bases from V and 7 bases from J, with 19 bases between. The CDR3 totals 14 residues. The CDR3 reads CAWGLGGGGNTQYF. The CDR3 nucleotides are TGTGCCTGGGGGTTGGGGGGGGGCGGAAATACGCAGTATTTT.

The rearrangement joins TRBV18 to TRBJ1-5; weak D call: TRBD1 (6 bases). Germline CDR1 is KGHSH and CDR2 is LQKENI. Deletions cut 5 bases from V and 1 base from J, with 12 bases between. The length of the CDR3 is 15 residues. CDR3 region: CASSNRDGSNQPQHF. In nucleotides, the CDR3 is TGTGCCAGCTCAAACAGGGACGGGAGCAATCAGCCCCAGCATTTT.

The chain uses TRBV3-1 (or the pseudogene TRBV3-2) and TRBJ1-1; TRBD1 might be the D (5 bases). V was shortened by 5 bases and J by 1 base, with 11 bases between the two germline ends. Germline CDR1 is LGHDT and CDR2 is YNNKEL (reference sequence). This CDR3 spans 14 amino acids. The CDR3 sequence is CASSFFGGNTEAFF. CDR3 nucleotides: TGTGCCAGCAGCTTCTTCGGGGGGAACACTGAAGCTTTCTTT.

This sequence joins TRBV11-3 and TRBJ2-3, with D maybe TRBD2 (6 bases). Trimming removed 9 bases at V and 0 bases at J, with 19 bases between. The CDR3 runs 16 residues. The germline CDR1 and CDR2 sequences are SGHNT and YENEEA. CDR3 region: CARTQTRDSSTDTQYF. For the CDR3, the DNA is TGTGCCAGAACCCAGACCCGGGACTCTAGCACAGATACGCAGTATTTT.

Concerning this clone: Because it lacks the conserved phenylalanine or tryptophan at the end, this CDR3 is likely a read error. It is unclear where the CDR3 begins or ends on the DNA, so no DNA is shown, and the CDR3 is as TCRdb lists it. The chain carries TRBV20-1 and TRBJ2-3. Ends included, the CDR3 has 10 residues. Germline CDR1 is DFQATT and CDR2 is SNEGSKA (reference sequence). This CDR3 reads CSARDLLACL.

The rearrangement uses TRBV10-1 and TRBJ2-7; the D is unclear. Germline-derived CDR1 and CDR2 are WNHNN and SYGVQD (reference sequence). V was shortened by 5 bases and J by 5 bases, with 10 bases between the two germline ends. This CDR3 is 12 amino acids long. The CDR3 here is CASSMVLNEQYF. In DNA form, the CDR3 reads TGCGCCAGCAGTATGGTACTCAACGAGCAGTACTTC.

The CDR3 here is CASSIRWGQRYEQYF. Written as DNA, the CDR3 is TGTGCCAGTAGTATAAGGTGGGGGCAAAGGTACGAGCAGTACTTC. The chain employs TRBV19 and TRBJ2-7; a possible D gene is TRBD1 (6 bases). Germline assignment: CDR1 LNHDA and CDR2 SQIVND (reference sequence). Trimming stripped 2 bases from V and 4 bases from J, with 15 bases between. The CDR3 consists of 15 residues.

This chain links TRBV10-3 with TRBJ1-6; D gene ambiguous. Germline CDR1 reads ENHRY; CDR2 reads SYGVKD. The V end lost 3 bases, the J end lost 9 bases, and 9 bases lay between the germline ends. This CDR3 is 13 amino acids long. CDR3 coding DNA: TGTGCCATCAGTGAAGACTTAATTTCACCCCTCCACTTT. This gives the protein CAISEDLISPLHF.

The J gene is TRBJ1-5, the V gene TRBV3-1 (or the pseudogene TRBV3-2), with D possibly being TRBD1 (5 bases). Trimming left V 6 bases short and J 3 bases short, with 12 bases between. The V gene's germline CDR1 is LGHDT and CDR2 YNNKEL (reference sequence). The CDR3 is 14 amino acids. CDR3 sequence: CASSRGAANQPQHF. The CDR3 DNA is TGTGCCAGCAGTAGAGGGGCGGCCAATCAGCCCCAGCATTTT.

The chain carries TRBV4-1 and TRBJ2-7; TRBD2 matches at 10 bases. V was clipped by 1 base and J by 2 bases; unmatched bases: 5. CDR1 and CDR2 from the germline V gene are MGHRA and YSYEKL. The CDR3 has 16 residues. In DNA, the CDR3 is TGCGCCAGCAGCCAAGTAGCTAGCGGGAGACCCTACGAGCAGTACTTC. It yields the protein CASSQVASGRPYEQYF.

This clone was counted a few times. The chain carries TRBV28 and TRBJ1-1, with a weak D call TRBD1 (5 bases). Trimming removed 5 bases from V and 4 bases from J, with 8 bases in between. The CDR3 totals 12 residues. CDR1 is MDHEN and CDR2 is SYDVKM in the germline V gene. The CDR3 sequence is CASSADSTEAFF. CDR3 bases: TGTGCCAGCAGTGCCGACAGCACTGAAGCTTTCTTT.

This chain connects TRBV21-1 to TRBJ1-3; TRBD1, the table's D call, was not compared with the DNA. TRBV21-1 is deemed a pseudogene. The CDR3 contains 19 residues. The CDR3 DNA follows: TGTGCCAGCAGCACCAAGAGGGGACACCTATCCGCCTCTGGAAACACCATATATTTT. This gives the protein CASSTKRGHLSASGNTIYF.

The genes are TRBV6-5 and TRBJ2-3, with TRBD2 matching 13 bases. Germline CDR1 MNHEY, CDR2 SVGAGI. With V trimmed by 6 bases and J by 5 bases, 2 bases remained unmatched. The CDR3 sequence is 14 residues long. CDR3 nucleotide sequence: TGTGCCAGCAGAACTAGCGGGGGGGGAGATACGCAGTATTTT. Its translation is CASRTSGGGDTQYF.

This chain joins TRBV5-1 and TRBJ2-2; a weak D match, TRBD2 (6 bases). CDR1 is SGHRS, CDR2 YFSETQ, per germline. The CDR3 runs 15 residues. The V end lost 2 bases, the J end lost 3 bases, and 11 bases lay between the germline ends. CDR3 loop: CASSFVGGDTGELFF. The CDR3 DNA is TGCGCCAGCAGCTTTGTAGGAGGGGACACCGGGGAGCTGTTTTTT.

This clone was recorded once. In nucleotides, the CDR3 is TGTGCCAGCAGTTTACCTAGGACTAGCGGGGGGGCAAGGGAGACCCAGTACTTC. This codes for CASSLPRTSGGARETQYF. The chain joins TRBV28 to TRBJ2-5; 15 nucleotides line up with TRBD2. The CDR3 runs 18 residues. V shed 2 bases and J 5 bases; nucleotides not matched to a gene: 9. Germline assignment: CDR1 MDHEN and CDR2 SYDVKM.

The CDR3 nucleotides are TGTGCCACCTACAAGCGGGAGCAAGGCGGGGAGCTGTTTTTT. The encoded protein is CATYKREQGGELFF. The genes are TRBV7-8 and TRBJ2-2; TRBD2 matches 8 bases. The CDR3 length is 14 residues. Trimming cost V 10 bases and J 7 bases; bases outside gene matches: 11. Germline V gene sequence: CDR1 SGHVS, CDR2 FQNEAQ.

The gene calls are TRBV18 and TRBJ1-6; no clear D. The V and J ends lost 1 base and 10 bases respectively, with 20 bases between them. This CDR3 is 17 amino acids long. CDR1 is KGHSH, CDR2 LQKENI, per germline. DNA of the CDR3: TGTGCCAGCTCACCACTTTGGTCGGAGGGTGGGAGGTCACCCCTCCACTTT. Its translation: CASSPLWSEGGRSPLHF.

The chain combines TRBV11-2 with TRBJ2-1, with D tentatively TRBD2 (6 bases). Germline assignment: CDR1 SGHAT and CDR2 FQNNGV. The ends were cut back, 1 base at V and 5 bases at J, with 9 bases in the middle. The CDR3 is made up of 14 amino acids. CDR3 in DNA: TGTGCCAGCAGCTTAGCGGGGGACCACAATGAGCAGTTCTTC. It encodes CASSLAGDHNEQFF.

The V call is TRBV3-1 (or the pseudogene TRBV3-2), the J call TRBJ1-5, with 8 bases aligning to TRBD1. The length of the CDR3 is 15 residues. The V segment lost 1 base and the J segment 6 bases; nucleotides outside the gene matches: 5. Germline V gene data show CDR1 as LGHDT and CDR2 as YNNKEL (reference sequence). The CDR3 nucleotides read TGTGCCAGCAGCCAAGTCACAGGGGGGGCTCAGCCCCAGCATTTT. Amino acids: CASSQVTGGAQPQHF.

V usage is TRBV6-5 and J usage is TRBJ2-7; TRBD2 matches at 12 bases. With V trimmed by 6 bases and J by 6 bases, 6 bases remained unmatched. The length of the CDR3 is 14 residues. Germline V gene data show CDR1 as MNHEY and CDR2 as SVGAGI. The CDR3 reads CASSRLAGVVEQYF. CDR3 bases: TGTGCCAGCAGCCGACTAGCGGGAGTAGTCGAGCAGTACTTC.

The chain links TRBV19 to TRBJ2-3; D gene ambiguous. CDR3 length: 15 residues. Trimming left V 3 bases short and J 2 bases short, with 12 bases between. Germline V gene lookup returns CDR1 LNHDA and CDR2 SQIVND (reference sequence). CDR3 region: CASSMDRWNTDTQYF. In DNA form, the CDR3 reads TGTGCCAGTAGTATGGACCGTTGGAACACAGATACGCAGTATTTT.

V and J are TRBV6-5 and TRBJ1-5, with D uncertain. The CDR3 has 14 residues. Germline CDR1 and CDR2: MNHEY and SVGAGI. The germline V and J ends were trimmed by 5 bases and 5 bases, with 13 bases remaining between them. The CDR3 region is CASSPRTVDQPQHF. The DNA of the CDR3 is TGTGCCAGCAGTCCCCGGACGGTCGATCAGCCCCAGCATTTT.

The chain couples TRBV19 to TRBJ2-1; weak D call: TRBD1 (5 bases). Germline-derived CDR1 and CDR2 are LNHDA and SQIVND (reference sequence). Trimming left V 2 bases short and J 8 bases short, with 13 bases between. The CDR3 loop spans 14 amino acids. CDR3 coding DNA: TGTGCCAGTAGTATATTCCCAGGGTCCGATGAGCAGTTCTTC. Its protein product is CASSIFPGSDEQFF.